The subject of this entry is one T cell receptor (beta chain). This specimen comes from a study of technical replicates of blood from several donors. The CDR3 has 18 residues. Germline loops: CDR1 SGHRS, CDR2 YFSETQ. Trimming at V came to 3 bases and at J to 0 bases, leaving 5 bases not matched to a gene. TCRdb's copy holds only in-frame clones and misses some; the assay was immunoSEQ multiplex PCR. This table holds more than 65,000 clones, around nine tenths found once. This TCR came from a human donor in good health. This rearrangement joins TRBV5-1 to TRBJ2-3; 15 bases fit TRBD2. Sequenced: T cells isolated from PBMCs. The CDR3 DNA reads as TGCGCCAGCAGCTCCGGGACTAGCGGGAGGCCCAGCACAGATACGCAGTATTTT. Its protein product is CASSSGTSGRPSTDTQYF.